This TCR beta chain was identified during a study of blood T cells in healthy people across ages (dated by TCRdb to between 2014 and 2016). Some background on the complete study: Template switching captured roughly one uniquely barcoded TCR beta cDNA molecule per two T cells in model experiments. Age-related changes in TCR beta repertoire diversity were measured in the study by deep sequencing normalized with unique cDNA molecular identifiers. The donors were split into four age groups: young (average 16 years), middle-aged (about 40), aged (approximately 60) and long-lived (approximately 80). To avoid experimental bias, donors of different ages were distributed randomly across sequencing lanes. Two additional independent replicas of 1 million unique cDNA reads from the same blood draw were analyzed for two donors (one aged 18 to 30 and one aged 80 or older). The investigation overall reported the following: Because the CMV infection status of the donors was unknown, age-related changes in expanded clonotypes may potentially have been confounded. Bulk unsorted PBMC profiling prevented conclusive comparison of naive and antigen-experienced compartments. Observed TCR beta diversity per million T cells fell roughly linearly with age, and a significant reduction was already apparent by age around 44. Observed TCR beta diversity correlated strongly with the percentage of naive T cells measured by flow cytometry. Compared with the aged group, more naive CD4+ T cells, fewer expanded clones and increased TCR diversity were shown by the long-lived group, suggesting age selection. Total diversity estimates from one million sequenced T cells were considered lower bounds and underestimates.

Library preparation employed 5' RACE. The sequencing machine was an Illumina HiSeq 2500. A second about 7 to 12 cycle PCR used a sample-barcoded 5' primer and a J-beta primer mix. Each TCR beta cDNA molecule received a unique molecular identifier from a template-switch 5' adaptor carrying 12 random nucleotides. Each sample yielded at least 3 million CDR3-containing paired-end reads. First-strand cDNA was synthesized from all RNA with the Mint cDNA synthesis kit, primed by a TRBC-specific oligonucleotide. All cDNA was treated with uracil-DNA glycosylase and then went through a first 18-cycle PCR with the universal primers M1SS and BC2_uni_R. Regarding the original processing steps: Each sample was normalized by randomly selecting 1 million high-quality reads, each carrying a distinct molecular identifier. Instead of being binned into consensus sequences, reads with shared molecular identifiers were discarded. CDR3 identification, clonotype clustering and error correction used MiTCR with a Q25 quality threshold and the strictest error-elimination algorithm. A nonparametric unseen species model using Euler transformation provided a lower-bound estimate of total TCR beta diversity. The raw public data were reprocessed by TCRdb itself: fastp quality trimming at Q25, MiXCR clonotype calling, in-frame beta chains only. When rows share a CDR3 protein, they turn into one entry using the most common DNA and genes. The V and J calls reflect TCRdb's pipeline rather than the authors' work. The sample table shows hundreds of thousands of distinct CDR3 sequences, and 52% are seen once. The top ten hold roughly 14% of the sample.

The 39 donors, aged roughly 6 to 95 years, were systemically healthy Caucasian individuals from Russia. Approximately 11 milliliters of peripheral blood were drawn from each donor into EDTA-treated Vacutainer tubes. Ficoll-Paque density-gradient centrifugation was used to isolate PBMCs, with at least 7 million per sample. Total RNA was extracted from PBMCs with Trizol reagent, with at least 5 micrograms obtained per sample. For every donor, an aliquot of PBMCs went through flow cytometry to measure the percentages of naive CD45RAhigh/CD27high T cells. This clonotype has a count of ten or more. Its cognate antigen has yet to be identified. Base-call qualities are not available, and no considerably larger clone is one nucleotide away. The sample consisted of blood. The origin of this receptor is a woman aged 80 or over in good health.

The CDR3 region has the sequence CASTMGGIQFF. In nucleotide form, the sequence is TGTGCCAGCACTATGGGGGGTATTCAGTTCTTC. Recombination linked TRBV6-5 to TRBJ2-1, with TRBD2 perhaps the D gene, on 6 matching bases. Trimming takes 7 bases from V and 13 bases from J, and the germline ends sit 14 bases apart. The germline V gene specifies MNHEY as CDR1 and SVGAGI as CDR2. Its CDR3 holds 11 amino acids, cysteine through phenylalanine. Of the read, only the CDR3 DNA is kept; its 33 bases are in frame from base 1.